This T cell receptor (beta chain) was observed in a study of cytomegalovirus exposure and HLA in healthy donors listed by TCRdb under 2017. Study-level background: According to a later analysis, the approximately 120 validation repertoires were produced on the same platform as the roughly 700 repertoires of the first cohort. The study aimed to test whether signatures of past pathogen exposure could be identified by cataloging public T cell receptors. To predict cytomegalovirus infection status, the study combined high-throughput TCR immunosequencing, statistical association of individual TCRs with disease status, and machine learning. Besides the first cohort of some 670 subjects, a separate validation cohort made up of 120 different subjects was used.

What the work shows at the level of the full study, not this receptor alone: In the study, about 150 TCR beta chains were listed as associated with cytomegalovirus. Most TCR sequences were observed very rarely across donors, whereas some public TCRs were present in many individuals. The classifier was reported to diagnose cytomegalovirus status with high specificity and sensitivity in both the original and validation cohorts. All 120 or so repertoires were used to score co-occurrence in the validation cohort in a later analysis, because that analysis had no HLA typing for the cohort. According to the authors, the approach could potentially be generalized to other disease states and immunological phenotypes. Subsequent analysis determined that TCRs grouped into clusters in the first cohort also showed a tendency toward co-occurrence across the roughly 130 validation repertoires, and 90% to 95% of cluster scores exceeded 0. Three of the identified cytomegalovirus-associated TCR beta chains were confirmed in vitro to be specific for cytomegalovirus antigens.

The CDR3, from cysteine to phenylalanine, totals 14 residues. Here the CDR3 DNA is all that survives: 42 bases in frame from base 1. Unmatched junction bases come to 4, with V trimmed by 6 bases and J by 4 bases. Via the germline V gene (reference sequence), CDR1 is LNHNV and CDR2 YYDKDF. Separate from the roughly 630-subject first cohort, the validation cohort of 120 subjects was the group to which the donors belonged. Concerning this clone itself: No antigen is known for it. No clone much larger than this one lies a single base away; base qualities are absent.

The library relied on the immunoSEQ multiplex PCR assay. The paper's processing steps were these. To diagnose cytomegalovirus status from the catalog of TCR beta chain sequences, a statistical classification framework was built. TCRdb retrieved this table from immuneACCESS and kept in-frame rearrangements only. Not all clones are present; in checked studies, unresolved V genes account for under half, and no reason is known for the remainder. Clonal size and the V and J genes are those of that table, whereas D and trimming came from the DNA. Counted in this sample were about 200,000 clones; 87% of them appeared once. Clones ranked in the top ten supply 1.5% to 2% of the sample.

The TCR sequence derives from a woman younger than 35 in good health and CMV-seropositive. This receptor chain uses TRBV15 and TRBJ1-4; TRBD1 fits 8 bases in the junction. Sequencing used PBMCs. At the DNA level, the sequence is TGTGCCACCAGTCCGGACAGGGTTAATGAAAAACTGTTTTTT. It is translated as CATSPDRVNEKLFF.